These 31 T cell receptor beta chains were all obtained from the same sample, sequenced in a study of cytomegalovirus exposure and HLA in healthy donors. The PCR used 60 Vbeta and 13 Jbeta primers. Repertoires were generated with immunoSEQ multiplex PCR, while TCRdb's copy carries only in-frame clones and drops some. Its listing shows approximately 77,000 clones. The sample comprised PBMCs. These receptors were collected from a man aged 25-45 years in good health and CMV-seronegative.

The chain links TRBV18 to TRBJ1-1; D is ambiguous. V shed 1 base and J shed 0 bases, with 9 bases lying between them. The CDR3 is 15 residues long. CDR1 is KGHSH, CDR2 LQKENI, per germline. The CDR3 loop reads CASSPQTNLNTEAFF. The CDR3 nucleotides are TGTGCCAGCTCACCACAGACAAACCTGAACACTGAAGCTTTCTTT.

The genes are TRBV5-6 and TRBJ1-2; D might be TRBD1 (5 bases). The CDR3 consists of 15 residues. Germline CDR1 reads SGHDT; CDR2 reads YYEEEE. V shed 6 bases and J shed 0 bases, with 15 bases lying between them. The CDR3 region is CASTTPGGSNYGYTF. The CDR3, as DNA: TGTGCCAGCACCACACCGGGGGGATCTAACTATGGCTACACCTTC.

The chain has TRBV13 and TRBJ2-7, with 7 positions matching TRBD1. The V gene's germline CDR1 is PRHDT and CDR2 FYEKMQ (reference sequence). This CDR3 has 15 amino acids. J gave up 0 bases and V 1 base, and 3 bases lay outside the gene matches. The CDR3 here is CASSLADRASYEQYF. The DNA for the CDR3 is TGTGCCAGCAGCTTAGCCGACAGGGCCTCCTACGAGCAGTACTTC.

V gene TRBV9 combines with J gene TRBJ1-2, with TRBD1 as a possible D gene (6 bases). Germline CDR1 reads SGDLS; CDR2 reads YYNGEE. The length of the CDR3 is 14 residues. Trimming cost V 3 bases and J 4 bases, with 13 bases left between them. CDR3 in DNA: TGTGCCAGCAGCGAAAGGACAGAGACCTATGGCTACACCTTC. It encodes CASSERTETYGYTF.

The chain links TRBV30 to TRBJ1-4; TRBD1 might be the D (6 bases). V was clipped by 2 bases and J by 7 bases, with 8 bases between them. The CDR3 is made up of 12 amino acids. The germline CDR1 and CDR2 sequences are GTSNPN and SVGIG (reference sequence). The chain's CDR3 is CAWSSRGEKLFF. CDR3 sequence (DNA): TGTGCCTGGAGTTCCAGGGGTGAAAAACTGTTTTTT.

J is TRBJ2-3 and V is TRBV2; TRBD2 agrees at 10 bases. Germline V lookup: CDR1 SNHLY, CDR2 FYNNEI. Unmatched junction bases numbered 4, after V lost 6 bases and J lost 4 bases. The CDR3 sequence is 14 residues long. CDR3 residues: CASRLAGSSDTQYF. CDR3 DNA: TGTGCCAGCAGACTAGCGGGAAGCTCAGATACGCAGTATTTT.

The chain recombines TRBV19 with TRBJ2-1, with 7 bases matching TRBD2. The J segment lost 4 bases and the V segment lost 7 bases, leaving 13 bases of the junction unmatched. The CDR3 has 16 residues. Germline V CDR1 and CDR2: LNHDA, SQIVND (reference sequence). For the CDR3, the DNA is TGTGCCAGTACTCACGGCGGGCTAGCGGTATACAATGAGCAGTTCTTC. It encodes CASTHGGLAVYNEQFF.

The chain links TRBV5-4 to TRBJ1-4; 7 bases map to TRBD1. The CDR3 has 16 amino acids. Germline CDR1 reads SGHNT; CDR2 reads YYREEE (reference sequence). Trimming cost V 0 bases and J 2 bases; bases outside gene matches: 4. The chain's CDR3 is CASSLGNRGTNEKLFF. In DNA form, the CDR3 reads TGTGCCAGCAGCTTGGGGAACAGGGGTACTAATGAAAAACTGTTTTTT. The full variable domain, rest sourced from reference TRBV5-4 and TRBJ1-4, is ETGVTQSPTHLIKTRGQQVTLRCSSQSGHNTVSWYQQALGQGPQFIFQYYREEENGRGNFPPRFSGLQFPNYSSELNVNALELDDSALYLCASSLGNRGTNEKLFFGSGTQLSVL.

This sequence joins TRBV15 and TRBJ2-1, with a possible D match to TRBD2 (5 bases). The CDR3 has 15 amino acids. Germline loops: CDR1 LNHNV, CDR2 YYDKDF (reference sequence). Trimming left V 1 base short and J 0 bases short, with 7 bases between. CDR3 loop: CATSRAGVSYNEQFF. The DNA for the CDR3 is TGTGCCACCAGCAGAGCCGGGGTCTCCTACAATGAGCAGTTCTTC.

The chain is built from TRBV18 and TRBJ2-6; tentatively, D is TRBD1 (6 bases). In germline, CDR1 is KGHSH, CDR2 LQKENI. This CDR3 spans 16 amino acids. Trimming removed 4 bases at V and 0 bases at J, with 10 bases between. The CDR3 reads CASSQTGSSGANVLTF. The CDR3, as DNA: TGTGCCAGCTCACAAACAGGGTCCTCTGGGGCCAACGTCCTGACTTTC.

This chain uses TRBV4-2 with TRBJ2-2; 7 bases agree with TRBD1. CDR3 length equals 16 residues. The V gene's germline CDR1 is LGHNA and CDR2 YNFKEQ. The J segment lost 0 bases and the V segment lost 4 bases, leaving 5 bases of the junction unmatched. Written as DNA, the CDR3 is TGTGCCAGCAGCCCTGGGACAGTAGCGAACACCGGGGAGCTGTTTTTT. It translates to CASSPGTVANTGELFF.

V usage is TRBV6-5 and J usage is TRBJ1-6, with 7 bases identical to TRBD1. The CDR3 runs 13 residues. CDR1 and CDR2 (germline): MNHEY, SVGAGI. V was clipped by 6 bases and J by 10 bases; unmatched bases: 6. CDR3 in DNA: TGTGCCAGCAGGACAGGGTCGGGATCACCCCTCCACTTT. Amino acid sequence: CASRTGSGSPLHF.

The chain carries TRBV5-1 and TRBJ2-3, with a possible D match to TRBD1 (5 bases). Trimming left V 0 bases short and J 5 bases short, with 13 bases between. The CDR3 length is 15 residues. Germline V lookup: CDR1 SGHRS, CDR2 YFSETQ. CDR3 sequence reads: CASSLEVVRGDTQYF. In DNA form, the CDR3 reads TGCGCCAGCAGCTTGGAGGTTGTAAGGGGAGATACGCAGTATTTT. The variable domain in full, with the rest retrieved from reference TRBV5-1 and TRBJ2-3, is KAGVTQTPRYLIKTRGQQVTLSCSPISGHRSVSWYQQTPGQGLQFLFEYFSETQRNKGNFPGRFSGRQFSNSRSEMNVSTLELGDSALYLCASSLEVVRGDTQYFGPGTRLTVL.

The chain links TRBV30 to TRBJ2-5; 7 bases match TRBD1. J gave up 5 bases and V 8 bases, and 8 bases lay outside the gene matches. The CDR3 totals 12 residues. Germline CDR1 GTSNPN, CDR2 SVGIG (reference sequence). Written as DNA, the CDR3 is TGTGCCGGAAACGAGGGGGCCGAGACCCAGTACTTC. It codes for CAGNEGAETQYF. Variable domain in full (rest from reference TRBV30 and TRBJ2-5): SQTIHQWPATLVQPVGSPLSLECTVEGTSNPNLYWYRQAAGRGLQLLFYSVGIGQISSEVPQNLSASRPQDRQFILSSKKLLLSDSGFYLCAGNEGAETQYFGPGTRLLVL.

The chain has TRBV25-1 and TRBJ2-7; D may be TRBD2 (5 bases). Trimming cost V 3 bases and J 0 bases, with 9 bases left between them. CDR1 and CDR2 from the germline V gene are MGHDK and SYGVNS. This CDR3 has 14 amino acids. CDR3 sequence: CASSDPEGSYEQYF. CDR3 bases: TGTGCCAGCAGTGACCCCGAGGGCTCCTACGAGCAGTACTTC.

The DNA of the CDR3 is TGCAGCGTTGGACTGGGACTCCTCTCGGGCTACACCTTC. It specifies CSVGLGLLSGYTF. The chain carries TRBV29-1 and TRBJ1-2; D may be TRBD1 (5 bases). CDR1 and CDR2 from the germline V gene are SQVTM and ANQGSEA. The CDR3 consists of 13 residues. With 4 bases removed from V and 8 bases from J, the gap between germline ends came to 17 bases.

The V gene is TRBV7-2, the J gene TRBJ1-1; D is perhaps TRBD1 (6 bases). With 8 bases removed from V and 0 bases from J, the gap between germline ends came to 10 bases. This CDR3 spans 13 amino acids. CDR1 SGHTA and CDR2 FQGNSA come from the germline V gene. Written as DNA, the CDR3 is TGTGCCAGCGGGAGGGGGATGAACACTGAAGCTTTCTTT. It encodes CASGRGMNTEAFF.

The V call is TRBV2, the J call TRBJ1-3, with 7 bases fitting TRBD1. J was trimmed by 0 bases and V by 6 bases; bases with no gene match: 11. Germline V gene lookup returns CDR1 SNHLY and CDR2 FYNNEI. The CDR3 runs to 17 residues. The CDR3, as DNA: TGTGCCAGCAGCGTCGGACAGGCCGACTTCTCTGGAAACACCATATATTTT. Amino acid sequence: CASSVGQADFSGNTIYF.

The chain uses TRBV2 and TRBJ2-4; tentative D call: TRBD2 (5 bases). Germline values: CDR1 SNHLY, CDR2 FYNNEI. CDR3 length: 14 residues. The V end was cut by 4 bases, the J end by 2 bases, with 9 bases between. CDR3 loop: CASSAGGPKNIQYF. CDR3 nucleotide sequence: TGTGCCAGCAGTGCTGGCGGGCCCAAAAACATTCAGTACTTC.

V gene TRBV25-1 combines with J gene TRBJ1-1; 10 bases align to TRBD1. Germline V CDR1 and CDR2: MGHDK, SYGVNS. V trimming: 5 bases; J trimming: 4 bases; junction bases outside the gene matches: 4. This CDR3 has 14 amino acids. For the CDR3, the DNA is TGTGCCAGCAGTTCCTGGACAGGGGGCACTGAAGCTTTCTTT. Amino acid sequence: CASSSWTGGTEAFF.

V is TRBV2 and J is TRBJ1-2; D is unclear. The CDR3 is 14 residues long. CDR1 SNHLY and CDR2 FYNNEI come from the germline V gene. V lost 6 bases and J lost 3, with 14 bases in between. The CDR3 region is CASSVTTGDYGYTF. CDR3 nucleotide sequence: TGTGCCAGCAGCGTTACTACGGGAGACTATGGCTACACCTTC.

This rearrangement joins TRBV29-1 to TRBJ2-1; 7 nucleotides agree with TRBD1. CDR1 is SQVTM and CDR2 is ANQGSEA in the germline V gene. This CDR3 is built from 18 residues. The trim removed 0 bases at V and 3 bases at J, leaving 14 bases unmatched. In DNA form, the CDR3 reads TGCAGCGTTGAAGATTTGCCCTATGAATGGGACAGCTACAATGAGCAGTTCTTC. Residues: CSVEDLPYEWDSYNEQFF.

V is TRBV18 and J is TRBJ2-1; 8 positions match TRBD2. CDR3 size: 16 residues. CDR1 is KGHSH and CDR2 is LQKENI in the germline V gene. With 1 base clipped from V and 2 bases from J, the junction kept 4 bases outside the gene matches. The CDR3 sequence is CASSPLAGTTYNEQFF. The CDR3 nucleotides are TGTGCCAGCTCACCACTAGCGGGAACCACCTACAATGAGCAGTTCTTC.

The chain couples TRBV5-6 to TRBJ1-2; 8 bases line up with TRBD1. The CDR3 is 14 amino acids. V was clipped by 3 bases and J by 4 bases; unmatched bases: 5. Germline-derived CDR1 and CDR2 are SGHDT and YYEEEE. CDR3 sequence reads: CASSYDRGGYGYTF. For the CDR3, the DNA is TGTGCCAGCAGCTATGACAGGGGCGGCTATGGCTACACCTTC.

The rearrangement links TRBV15 to TRBJ2-1; 14 bases line up with TRBD2. The CDR3 totals 16 residues. CDR1 and CDR2 (germline): LNHNV, YYDKDF (reference sequence). V gave up 0 bases and J gave up 10 bases; unmatched junction bases: 5. The CDR3: CATSRDGTSGRREQFF. CDR3 DNA sequence: TGTGCCACCAGCAGAGATGGGACTAGCGGGAGAAGGGAGCAGTTCTTC.

The chain has TRBV19 and TRBJ2-1; D might be TRBD2 (6 bases). Trimming took 6 bases from V and 4 from J, leaving 13 bases between them. Germline V gene data show CDR1 as LNHDA and CDR2 as SQIVND (reference sequence). The CDR3 totals 14 residues. Here the CDR3 DNA reads TGTGCCAGTAGCCCTACGGGAGCTTACAATGAGCAGTTCTTC. This sequence encodes CASSPTGAYNEQFF.

A note on this clone: The sample contains more than one DNA sequence encoding this CDR3. The chain recombines TRBV18 with TRBJ1-5; D not certain. The CDR3 runs to 14 residues. Trimming stripped 2 bases from V and 6 bases from J, with 11 bases between. Germline CDR1 is KGHSH and CDR2 is LQKENI. CDR3 nucleotide sequence: TGTGCCAGCTCACCAGGAGGGTACGGTCAGCCCCAGCATTTT. Encoded protein: CASSPGGYGQPQHF.

CDR3 sequence: CASSFRDRGIWGYTF. The CDR3 DNA reads TGTGCCAGCAGCTTCCGGGACAGGGGGATTTGGGGCTACACCTTC. V usage is TRBV5-6 and J usage is TRBJ1-2; 11 bases map to TRBD1. The CDR3 totals 15 residues. The germline CDR1 and CDR2 sequences are SGHDT and YYEEEE. The ends lost 2 bases at V and 8 bases at J; junction bases unmatched: 8.

The V gene is TRBV10-3, the J gene TRBJ1-2; maybe TRBD1 (6 bases). The CDR3 is 14 residues long. V shed 6 bases and J shed 7 bases, with 18 bases lying between them. Germline loops: CDR1 ENHRY, CDR2 SYGVKD. The CDR3 DNA follows: TGTGCCATCAGCCCCCGTGGGGGGGGGCTTGGCTACACCTTC. Residues: CAISPRGGGLGYTF.

This chain connects TRBV14 to TRBJ1-2, with TRBD1 matching over 10 bases. V shed 2 bases, J shed 5 bases, and the junction held 5 bases outside the gene matches. This CDR3 contains 15 residues. CDR1 is SGHDN, CDR2 FVKESK, per germline. CDR3 in DNA: TGTGCCAGCAGCCAACGGGACAGGGGAGGATATGGCTACACCTTC. Translation gives CASSQRDRGGYGYTF.

The CDR3 DNA reads as TGCGCCAGCAGCCCCTGGGGGGCAGGGGGGTCCCACGAGCAGTACTTC. It is translated as CASSPWGAGGSHEQYF. The chain employs TRBV5-1 and TRBJ2-7, with D possibly TRBD1 on 7 matching bases. The germline V gene has CDR1 SGHRS and CDR2 YFSETQ. V gave up 4 bases and J gave up 5 bases, with 22 bases separating them. This CDR3 has 16 residues.